Below are 27 T cell receptor beta chains sequenced from a single sample in a study of Ad26.COV2.S vaccination and SARS-CoV-2 variants. The data were produced by immunoSEQ multiplex PCR, yet TCRdb's version contains in-frame clones alone and is incomplete. In the table there are 300,000 to 400,000 clones, around 88% of which are singletons. Treatment in this sample: roughly 18 received Ad26.COV2.S at low or high dose, single or two shots; about 5 received placebo; per-sample allocation not given. Day 63 after the first injection of vaccine or placebo was the sampling time. Material: peripheral blood, obtained in a trial of Ad26.COV2.S vaccine versus placebo. These TCRs come from a person aged 18-65 years who received the Ad26.COV2.S COVID-19 vaccine or a placebo.

This chain joins TRBV11-2 and TRBJ1-2, with a weak D call TRBD1 (5 bases). Per the germline V gene, CDR1 is SGHAT and CDR2 is FQNNGV. Trimming took off 2 bases at V and 4 bases at J, with 11 bases between the two ends. This CDR3 spans 14 amino acids. CDR3 coding DNA: TGTGCCAGCAGCTTATCAGGGCAGAGCTATGGCTACACCTTC. Translated, it gives CASSLSGQSYGYTF.

This clone has only one observation. The rearrangement links TRBV4-3 to TRBJ1-3; D is uncertain. CDR1 is LGHNA and CDR2 is YSLEER in the germline V gene. Trimming cost V 0 bases and J 6 bases, with 6 bases left between them. This CDR3 has 13 amino acids. CDR3 sequence reads: CASSQDTANTIYF. The CDR3 DNA sequence: TGCGCCAGCAGCCAAGATACAGCAAACACCATATATTTT.

The V gene is TRBV28, the J gene TRBJ2-7, with 7 bases identical to TRBD2. The CDR3 contains 16 residues. V was clipped by 3 bases and J by 3 bases; unmatched bases: 11. The germline V gene has CDR1 MDHEN and CDR2 SYDVKM. The CDR3 nucleotides are TGTGCCAGCAGTTTTAGCGGGTACGACCGCTTCTACGAGCAGTACTTC. Translating gives CASSFSGYDRFYEQYF.

This chain uses TRBV18 with TRBJ2-5; 7 bases fit TRBD1. Trimming cost V 2 bases and J 8 bases; bases outside gene matches: 14. CDR1 is KGHSH, CDR2 LQKENI, per germline. The CDR3 length is 16 residues. CDR3 loop: CASSPGVGRQGDTQYF. In nucleotides, the CDR3 is TGTGCCAGCTCACCAGGGGTCGGCCGCCAGGGGGATACCCAGTACTTC.

The chain employs TRBV19 and TRBJ1-6; TRBD1 matches at 9 bases. The trim removed 4 bases at V and 8 bases at J, leaving 3 bases unmatched. The CDR3 contains 14 residues. Germline V gene data show CDR1 as LNHDA and CDR2 as SQIVND (reference sequence). Written as DNA, the CDR3 is TGTGCCAGTAGTACCGGACAGGGGTATTCACCCCTCCACTTT. It is translated as CASSTGQGYSPLHF.

The rearrangement uses TRBV20-1 and TRBJ2-3; D is undetermined. V was pared by 3 bases and J by 6 bases, with 7 bases between. Germline values: CDR1 DFQATT, CDR2 SNEGSKA (reference sequence). The length of the CDR3 is 11 residues. The CDR3 reads CSASPIDTQYF. The CDR3 region has the DNA TGCAGTGCTAGCCCTATTGATACGCAGTATTTT.

The V gene is TRBV24-1, the J gene TRBJ1-5; D is unresolved. V lost 4 bases to trimming and J lost 7 bases, with 13 bases between them. This CDR3 is built from 14 residues. Germline CDR1 is KGHDR and CDR2 is SFDVKD. Here the CDR3 DNA reads TGTGCCACCAGTGACACTTCTCGGGGACAGCCCCAGCATTTT. This sequence encodes CATSDTSRGQPQHF.

This sequence joins TRBV28 and TRBJ2-1; 8 bases align to TRBD2. V lost 5 bases, J lost 12 bases, and 12 bases stayed unmatched. This CDR3 is 14 amino acids long. Looked up from germline, CDR1 is MDHEN and CDR2 is SYDVKM. The CDR3 is CASSPMLAGGWQFF. In nucleotides, the CDR3 is TGTGCCAGCAGTCCCATGTTGGCGGGAGGCTGGCAGTTCTTC.

The J gene is TRBJ2-7, the V gene TRBV5-1, with D perhaps matching TRBD2 (6 bases). The CDR3 sequence is 16 residues long. Germline V lookup: CDR1 SGHRS, CDR2 YFSETQ. The V end was cut by 0 bases, the J end by 3 bases, with 16 bases between. This chain's CDR3 is CASSLAGDKSLYEQYF. In nucleotides, the CDR3 is TGCGCCAGCAGCTTGGCGGGGGATAAAAGTCTCTACGAGCAGTACTTC.

This sequence joins TRBV29-1 and TRBJ1-1; TRBD1 aligns across 8 bases. After removal of 5 bases from V and 0 bases from J, the junction contained 5 bases not matched to a gene. Germline-derived CDR1 and CDR2 are SQVTM and ANQGSEA. This CDR3 region has 14 residues. The CDR3 spells CSVLDRVMNTEAFF. DNA of the CDR3: TGCAGCGTTTTGGACAGGGTCATGAACACTGAAGCTTTCTTT. The full variable domain, with the rest looked up from reference TRBV29-1 and TRBJ1-1, is SAVISQKPSRDICQRGTSLTIQCQVDSQVTMMFWYRQQPGQSLTLIATANQGSEATYESGFVIDKFPISRPNLTFSTLTVSNMSPEDSSIYLCSVLDRVMNTEAFFGQGTRLTVV.

J is TRBJ1-6 and V is TRBV7-9; D is unresolved. V shed 2 bases and J shed 7 bases, with 9 bases lying between them. The CDR3 has 14 amino acids. The germline V gene has CDR1 SEHNR and CDR2 FQNEAQ (reference sequence). CDR3 in amino acids: CASSLRQLNSPLHF. The CDR3 DNA is TGTGCCAGCAGCTTAAGGCAATTGAATTCACCCCTCCACTTT.

The CDR3 region is CASSQQTGGLETQYF. CDR3 bases: TGCGCCAGCAGCCAACAGACAGGGGGATTGGAGACCCAGTACTTC. The genes are TRBV4-1 and TRBJ2-5; 9 bases fit TRBD1. Germline V CDR1 and CDR2: MGHRA, YSYEKL. After removal of 2 bases from V and 5 bases from J, the junction contained 6 bases not matched to a gene. The CDR3 totals 15 residues.

V usage is TRBV7-9 and J usage is TRBJ2-3; D is perhaps TRBD2 (5 bases). The V end lost 3 bases, the J end lost 2 bases, and 15 bases lay between the germline ends. This CDR3 contains 16 residues. Germline CDR1 SEHNR, CDR2 FQNEAQ (reference sequence). The CDR3 spells CASSFPPSGLTDTQYF. In DNA, the CDR3 is TGTGCCAGCAGCTTCCCCCCGAGCGGCCTCACAGATACGCAGTATTTT.

This chain joins TRBV28 and TRBJ2-7; 12 bases fit TRBD1. Germline V gene data show CDR1 as MDHEN and CDR2 as SYDVKM. CDR3 size: 15 residues. Germline trimming cut 3 bases from V and 5 bases from J; bases unmatched to any gene: 5. The CDR3 loop is CASSFHGTGGNEQYF. The CDR3 DNA follows: TGTGCCAGCAGTTTCCACGGGACAGGGGGCAACGAGCAGTACTTC.

The J gene is TRBJ2-5, the V gene TRBV19; D perhaps matches TRBD2 (7 bases). Looked up from germline, CDR1 is LNHDA and CDR2 is SQIVND (reference sequence). V dropped 0 bases and J dropped 7 bases, with 18 bases sitting between them. The CDR3 has 16 amino acids. The CDR3: CASSIEEGGRRGTQYF. CDR3 sequence (DNA): TGTGCCAGTAGTATAGAAGAGGGGGGGAGACGTGGGACCCAGTACTTC. Full variable domain (remainder filled in from reference TRBV19 and TRBJ2-5): DGGITQSPKYLFRKEGQNVTLSCEQNLNHDAMYWYRQDPGQGLRLIYYSQIVNDFQKGDIAEGYSVSREKKESFPLTVTSAQKNPTAFYLCASSIEEGGRRGTQYFGPGTRLLVL.

V is TRBV20-1 and J is TRBJ2-7, with TRBD1 identical over 11 bases. The length of the CDR3 is 15 residues. The germline V gene encodes CDR1 DFQATT and CDR2 SNEGSKA (reference sequence). After removal of 3 bases from V and 2 bases from J, the junction contained 6 bases not matched to a gene. CDR3 sequence (DNA): TGCAGTGCTAGTTCGGGGACAGGGGGTCCCTACGAGCAGTACTTC. Amino acids: CSASSGTGGPYEQYF.

Turning to this clone: One junction end does not reproduce the germline sequence, and a read error may be involved. The chain recombines TRBV5-4 with TRBJ1-2; maybe TRBD1 (5 bases). Germline V gene sequence: CDR1 SGHNT, CDR2 YYREEE (reference sequence). The CDR3 loop spans 13 amino acids. CDR3 protein: CASTLTGTTSLFF. The CDR3 bases are TGTGCCAGCACCCTGACGGGGACGACCTCGCTCTTCTTC.

V and J are TRBV6-6 and TRBJ1-5; possible D gene TRBD1, 5 bases. The CDR3 has 13 amino acids. V was shortened by 3 bases and J by 7 bases, with 10 bases between the two germline ends. Germline V gives CDR1 MNHNY, CDR2 SVGAGI (reference sequence). The CDR3, as DNA: TGTGCCAGCAGTTATGGGGGGAGCCAGCCCCAGCATTTT. It is translated as CASSYGGSQPQHF.

V gene TRBV27 combines with J gene TRBJ1-2; the match to TRBD1 covers 8 bases. V shed 4 bases and J 2 bases; nucleotides not matched to a gene: 9. This CDR3 has 16 amino acids. Germline CDR1 and CDR2: MNHEY and SMNVEV (reference sequence). The CDR3 bases are TGTGCCAGCAGTTCGCAAATAAGGACAGGGAACTATGGCTACACCTTC. It specifies CASSSQIRTGNYGYTF.

This chain links TRBV13 with TRBJ1-4; no clear D gene. CDR3 length: 14 residues. The ends were cut back, 8 bases at V and 7 bases at J, with 17 bases in the middle. Looked up from germline, CDR1 is PRHDT and CDR2 is FYEKMQ (reference sequence). The CDR3 reads CASGPLQSAEKLFF. The CDR3, as DNA: TGTGCCAGCGGGCCTCTCCAATCCGCTGAAAAACTGTTTTTT.

The gene calls are TRBV11-2 and TRBJ2-1; D possibly corresponds to TRBD1 (6 bases). V shed 0 bases and J shed 10 bases, with 16 bases lying between them. The CDR3 is made up of 15 amino acids. CDR1 is SGHAT and CDR2 is FQNNGV in the germline V gene. The DNA for the CDR3 is TGTGCCAGCAGCTTAGACGGTTCAGGGGCAGGGGAGCAGTTCTTC. It is translated as CASSLDGSGAGEQFF.

The chain uses TRBV19 and TRBJ1-5; D is uncertain. V was clipped by 4 bases and J by 5 bases, with 6 bases between them. Per germline, CDR1 LNHDA and CDR2 SQIVND (reference sequence). The CDR3 is 12 amino acids. CDR3 region: CASSTGDQPQHF. The CDR3 DNA sequence: TGTGCCAGTAGTACTGGGGATCAGCCCCAGCATTTT.

The rearrangement joins TRBV19 to TRBJ2-2; the match to TRBD1 covers 9 bases. Germline V gives CDR1 LNHDA, CDR2 SQIVND (reference sequence). The CDR3 covers 15 residues. After removal of 5 bases from V and 4 bases from J, the junction contained 5 bases not matched to a gene. The CDR3 here is CASSGGQGGTGELFF. For the CDR3, the DNA is TGTGCCAGTAGTGGGGGACAGGGAGGCACCGGGGAGCTGTTTTTT.

The rearrangement uses TRBV28 and TRBJ2-7, with D perhaps matching TRBD1 (5 bases). CDR3 length equals 15 residues. Germline CDR1 and CDR2: MDHEN and SYDVKM. V dropped 2 bases and J dropped 5 bases, with 16 bases sitting between them. The CDR3 bases are TGTGCCAGCAGTTTAAGCCAGGGCGGTCGCGACGAGCAGTACTTC. Amino acid sequence: CASSLSQGGRDEQYF.

The genes are TRBV27 and TRBJ1-1; D gene ambiguous. Trimming removed 6 bases from V and 1 base from J, with 6 bases in between. CDR3 size: 12 residues. The germline CDR1 and CDR2 sequences are MNHEY and SMNVEV (reference sequence). The CDR3 region is CASSDPNTEAFF. The CDR3 bases are TGTGCCAGCAGCGACCCGAACACTGAAGCTTTCTTT.

This chain links TRBV5-1 with TRBJ1-2; perhaps TRBD1 as D (6 bases). From germline, CDR1 is SGHRS and CDR2 YFSETQ. CDR3 size: 14 residues. The germline V and J ends were trimmed by 3 bases and 4 bases, with 13 bases remaining between them. CDR3 sequence (DNA): TGCGCCAGCAGCTCCAACAGGGAGGGCTATGGCTACACCTTC. Translated: CASSSNREGYGYTF.

The V call is TRBV5-1, the J call TRBJ1-5; 9 bases line up with TRBD1. V was clipped by 1 base and J by 7 bases; unmatched bases: 6. The CDR3 is made up of 15 amino acids. Germline-derived CDR1 and CDR2 are SGHRS and YFSETQ. The CDR3 region has the DNA TGCGCCAGCAGCTTGAATGGGGACAGGGCCCAGCCCCAGCATTTT. Its protein is CASSLNGDRAQPQHF. Filled out from reference TRBV5-1 and TRBJ1-5, the complete variable domain reads KAGVTQTPRYLIKTRGQQVTLSCSPISGHRSVSWYQQTPGQGLQFLFEYFSETQRNKGNFPGRFSGRQFSNSRSEMNVSTLELGDSALYLCASSLNGDRAQPQHFGDGTRLSIL.